One and the same sample provided the 5 T cell receptor beta chains below, sequenced in a study of blood T cell repertoires in COVID-19. Generated by immunoSEQ multiplex PCR, the TCRdb table keeps only in-frame clones and is missing some. The table lists 250,000 to 300,000 clones, approximately 77% of them singletons. The sequenced material came from peripheral blood. These receptors were taken from a woman under 30 with acute or convalescent COVID-19.

This chain connects TRBV3-1 (or the pseudogene TRBV3-2) to TRBJ2-5; D not certain. This CDR3 has 12 residues. Germline-derived CDR1 and CDR2 are LGHDT and YNNKEL (reference sequence). Trimming took off 3 bases at V and 4 bases at J, with 6 bases between the two ends. The CDR3 is CASSQIGETQYF. Written as DNA, the CDR3 is TGTGCCAGCAGCCAGATCGGAGAGACCCAGTACTTC.

The chain couples TRBV29-1 to TRBJ2-1, with 8 positions matching TRBD2. V shed 7 bases, J shed 10 bases, and the junction held 9 bases outside the gene matches. Per the germline V gene, CDR1 is SQVTM and CDR2 is ANQGSEA. This CDR3 contains 12 residues. The CDR3 sequence: CSGRLAREEQFF. The CDR3 region has the DNA TGCAGCGGTCGACTAGCGCGCGAAGAGCAGTTCTTC.

The J gene is TRBJ2-5, the V gene TRBV19, with 8 bases that match TRBD2. The CDR3 consists of 22 residues. The V gene end was trimmed by 6 bases and the J gene end by 0 bases; junction bases not matched to a gene: 27. Germline CDR1 LNHDA, CDR2 SQIVND (reference sequence). This CDR3 is CASSRKRKGTGSGTWYQETQYF. The CDR3 nucleotides are TGTGCCAGTAGCAGAAAAAGGAAGGGTACGGGTAGCGGGACGTGGTACCAAGAGACCCAGTACTTC.

V and J are TRBV4-3 and TRBJ2-3; 9 bases fit TRBD1. Germline CDR1 and CDR2: LGHNA and YSLEER. V gave up 0 bases and J gave up 3 bases; unmatched junction bases: 13. This CDR3 region has 19 residues. CDR3 nucleotide sequence: TGCGCCAGCAGCCAAGAGTGGGGGCCGGGACAGGGTCGGACAGATACGCAGTATTTT. It encodes CASSQEWGPGQGRTDTQYF.

This clone was seen a single time. This chain links TRBV7-8 with TRBJ1-3; 7 bases line up with TRBD1. V lost 1 base and J lost 2; bases outside the gene matches: 5. Germline V gene sequence: CDR1 SGHVS, CDR2 FQNEAQ. The CDR3 is 16 amino acids. CDR3 residues: CASSLVWDRTGNTIYF. The CDR3 DNA reads as TGTGCCAGCAGCTTAGTCTGGGACAGAACTGGAAACACCATATATTTT.